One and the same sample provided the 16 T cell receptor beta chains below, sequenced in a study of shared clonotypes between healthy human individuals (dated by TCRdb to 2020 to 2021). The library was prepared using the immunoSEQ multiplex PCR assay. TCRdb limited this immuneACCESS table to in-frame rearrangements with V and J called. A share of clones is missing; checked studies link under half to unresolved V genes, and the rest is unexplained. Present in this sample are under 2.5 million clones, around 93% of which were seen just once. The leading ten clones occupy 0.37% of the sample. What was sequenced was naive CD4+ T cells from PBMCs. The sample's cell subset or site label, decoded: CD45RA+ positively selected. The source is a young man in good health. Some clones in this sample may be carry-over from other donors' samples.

CDR3 coding DNA: TGTGCCTGGAGTGCGTACAGCCCTGATCAGCCCCAGCATTTT. Its protein product is CAWSAYSPDQPQHF. This rearrangement joins TRBV30 to TRBJ1-5; D gene uncertain. Germline lookup yields CDR1 GTSNPN and CDR2 SVGIG (reference sequence). The CDR3 length is 14 residues. The germline V and J ends were trimmed by 1 base and 5 bases, with 12 bases remaining between them.

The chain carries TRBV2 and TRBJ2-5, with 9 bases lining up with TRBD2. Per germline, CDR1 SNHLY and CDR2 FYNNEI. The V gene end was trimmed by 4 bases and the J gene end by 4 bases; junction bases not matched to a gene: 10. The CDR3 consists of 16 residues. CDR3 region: CASSVALAGVGETQYF. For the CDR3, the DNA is TGTGCCAGCAGTGTGGCTTTAGCGGGAGTAGGAGAGACCCAGTACTTC. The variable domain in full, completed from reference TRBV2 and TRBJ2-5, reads EPEVTQTPSHQVTQMGQEVILRCVPISNHLYFYWYRQILGQKVEFLVSFYNNEISEKSEIFDDQFSVERPDGSNFTLKIRSTKLEDSAMYFCASSVALAGVGETQYFGPGTRLLVL.

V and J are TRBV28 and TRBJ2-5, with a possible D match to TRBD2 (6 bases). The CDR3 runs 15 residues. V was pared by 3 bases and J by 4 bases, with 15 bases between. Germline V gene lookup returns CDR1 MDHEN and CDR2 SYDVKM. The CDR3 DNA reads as TGTGCCAGCAGTTTGTTGGGAGGACCCCGAGAGACCCAGTACTTC. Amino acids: CASSLLGGPRETQYF.

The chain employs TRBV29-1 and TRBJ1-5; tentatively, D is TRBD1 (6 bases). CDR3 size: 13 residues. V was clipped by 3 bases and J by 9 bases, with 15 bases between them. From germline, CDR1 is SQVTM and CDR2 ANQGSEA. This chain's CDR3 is CSVDLGGERPQHF. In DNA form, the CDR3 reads TGCAGCGTTGATCTAGGGGGGGAAAGGCCCCAGCATTTT.

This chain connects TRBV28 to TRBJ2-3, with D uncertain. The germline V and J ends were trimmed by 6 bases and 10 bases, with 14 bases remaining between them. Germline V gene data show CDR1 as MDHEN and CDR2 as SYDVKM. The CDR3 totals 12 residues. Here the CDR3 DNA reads TGTGCCAGCAGCCAATCACCCGAAGCGCAGTATTTT. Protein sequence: CASSQSPEAQYF.

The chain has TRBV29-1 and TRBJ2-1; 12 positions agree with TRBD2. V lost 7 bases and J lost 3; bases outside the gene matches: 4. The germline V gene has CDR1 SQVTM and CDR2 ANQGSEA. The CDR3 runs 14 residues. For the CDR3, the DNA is TGCAGCGCCCCGACTAGCGGGAGCTACAATGAGCAGTTCTTC. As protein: CSAPTSGSYNEQFF.

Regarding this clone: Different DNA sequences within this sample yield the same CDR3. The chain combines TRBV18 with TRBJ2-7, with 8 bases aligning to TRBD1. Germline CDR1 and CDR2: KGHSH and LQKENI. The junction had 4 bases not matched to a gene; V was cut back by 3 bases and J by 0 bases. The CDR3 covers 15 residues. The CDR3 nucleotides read TGTGCCAGCTCACCGGGGGACAGGAGCTCCTACGAGCAGTACTTC. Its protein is CASSPGDRSSYEQYF.

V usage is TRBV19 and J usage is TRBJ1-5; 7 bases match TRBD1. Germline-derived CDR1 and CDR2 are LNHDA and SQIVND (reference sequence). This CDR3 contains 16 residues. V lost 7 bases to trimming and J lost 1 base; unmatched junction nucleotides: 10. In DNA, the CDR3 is TGTGCCAGTAAAGGAGACAGGGCGGGGAGCAATCAGCCCCAGCATTTT. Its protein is CASKGDRAGSNQPQHF. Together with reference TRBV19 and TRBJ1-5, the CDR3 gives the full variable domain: DGGITQSPKYLFRKEGQNVTLSCEQNLNHDAMYWYRQDPGQGLRLIYYSQIVNDFQKGDIAEGYSVSREKKESFPLTVTSAQKNPTAFYLCASKGDRAGSNQPQHFGDGTRLSIL.

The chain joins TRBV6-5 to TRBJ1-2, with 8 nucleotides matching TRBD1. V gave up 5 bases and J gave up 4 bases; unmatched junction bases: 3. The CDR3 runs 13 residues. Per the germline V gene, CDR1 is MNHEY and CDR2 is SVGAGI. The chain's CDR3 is CASSDGQGYGYTF. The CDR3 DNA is TGTGCCAGCAGTGACGGACAGGGCTATGGCTACACCTTC.

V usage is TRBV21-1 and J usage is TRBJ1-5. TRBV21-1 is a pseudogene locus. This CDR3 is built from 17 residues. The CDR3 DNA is TGTGCCAGCAGCAATGAGGAGAGCGAATATAGCAATCAGCCCCAGCATTTT. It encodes CASSNEESEYSNQPQHF.

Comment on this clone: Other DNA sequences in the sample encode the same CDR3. Here the CDR3 reads CASSLGVGETQYF. The CDR3 DNA reads TGCGCCAGCAGCTTGGGGGTCGGCGAGACCCAGTACTTC. This chain links TRBV5-1 with TRBJ2-5; the D is unclear. CDR1 is SGHRS and CDR2 is YFSETQ in the germline V gene. Trimming took off 0 bases at V and 5 bases at J, with 8 bases between the two ends. The CDR3 is 13 amino acids.

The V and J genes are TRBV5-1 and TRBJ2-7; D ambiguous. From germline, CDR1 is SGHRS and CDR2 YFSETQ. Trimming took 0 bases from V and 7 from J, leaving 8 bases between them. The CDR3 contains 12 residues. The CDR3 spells CASSLALEEQYF. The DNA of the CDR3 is TGCGCCAGCAGCTTGGCCCTGGAGGAGCAGTACTTC.

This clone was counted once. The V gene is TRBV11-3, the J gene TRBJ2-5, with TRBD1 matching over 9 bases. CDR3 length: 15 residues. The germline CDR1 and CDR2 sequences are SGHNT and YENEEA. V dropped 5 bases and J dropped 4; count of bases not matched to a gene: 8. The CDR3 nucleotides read TGTGCCAGCAGCGCGGACAGGGGCCTCAGAGAGACCCAGTACTTC. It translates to CASSADRGLRETQYF.

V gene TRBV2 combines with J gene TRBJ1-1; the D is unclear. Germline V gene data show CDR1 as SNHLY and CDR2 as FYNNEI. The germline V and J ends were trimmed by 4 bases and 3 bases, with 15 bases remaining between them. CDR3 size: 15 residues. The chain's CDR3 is CASSVPGSGDTEAFF. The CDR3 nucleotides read TGTGCCAGCAGTGTCCCCGGGAGTGGGGACACTGAAGCTTTCTTT.

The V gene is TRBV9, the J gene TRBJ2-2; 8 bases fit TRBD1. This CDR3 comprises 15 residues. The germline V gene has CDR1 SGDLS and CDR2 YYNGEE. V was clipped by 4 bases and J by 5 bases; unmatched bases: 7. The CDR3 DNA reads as TGTGCCAGCAGCCCATCGGGACAGGTAACCGGGGAGCTGTTTTTT. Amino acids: CASSPSGQVTGELFF.

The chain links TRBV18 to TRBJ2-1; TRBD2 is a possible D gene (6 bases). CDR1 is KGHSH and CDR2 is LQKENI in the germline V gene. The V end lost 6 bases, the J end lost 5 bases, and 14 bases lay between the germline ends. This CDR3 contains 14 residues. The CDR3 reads CASSFLAKDNEQFF. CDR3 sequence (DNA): TGTGCCAGCTCTTTCCTAGCGAAAGACAATGAGCAGTTCTTC. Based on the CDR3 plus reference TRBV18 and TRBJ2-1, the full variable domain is NAGVMQNPRHLVRRRGQEARLRCSPMKGHSHVYWYRQLPEEGLKFMVYLQKENIIDESGMPKERFSAEFPKEGPSILRIQQVVRGDSAAYFCASSFLAKDNEQFFGPGTRLTVL.